This TCR beta chain was obtained from a study of T-cell memory formation after mild COVID-19. Study-level background: TCR clusters showed largely donor specificity. Study results and caveats: Pre-infection memory contained some responding clones, which suggested that cross-reactive memory had joined. Researchers report contracting CD4+ clones mostly in CM and EM, with CD8+ clones in EMRA.

Constant-segment-primed 5'RACE gave TCR alpha and TCR beta cDNA libraries with sample barcodes and UMIs. Each CDR3 protein is one row after TCRdb ran MiXCR on the 5' RACE reads. This sample has under 300,000 distinct CDR3 sequences, with 7.5% to 10% found just once. This clonotype was seen a handful of times. Its antigen is unidentified. J was trimmed by 4 bases and V by 5 bases; bases with no gene match: 11. Germline CDR1 and CDR2: SGHAT and FQNNGV. This CDR3 has 16 amino acids. Sequenced sample: PBMCs or a T cell subset sorted from them (not recorded which). The genes are TRBV11-2 and TRBJ2-5; TRBD1 aligns across 9 bases. The clonotype was recovered from a man aged 18 to 30 who had mild COVID-19 (a few samples of this study predate the infection). Cell type and time point are not known. CDR3 region: CASSKRGQGKGETQYF. CDR3 nucleotides: TGTGCCAGCAGCAAAAGGGGACAGGGAAAGGGAGAGACCCAGTACTTC.